The clone carrying this TCR beta chain was observed a few times. The sample comes from a study of response to subunit inactivated influenza vaccine. MiXCR, applied by TCRdb to the RT-PCR reads, yields one record per CDR3 protein. The sample has under 500,000 distinct CDR3 sequences; about 10% are singletons. CDR3 length equals 15 residues. V lost 1 base and J 3 bases, leaving 8 bases between the germline ends. CDR1 KGHDR and CDR2 SFDVKD come from the germline V gene. The clonotype comes from a middle-aged man who received an inactivated influenza vaccine. The starting material was PBMCs from blood, obtained about 40 days after vaccination. The chain has TRBV24-1 and TRBJ2-2, with D uncertain. The CDR3 protein is CATSDFTKDTGELFF. The CDR3 nucleotides read TGTGCCACCAGTGATTTTACTAAGGACACCGGGGAGCTGTTTTTT.